Listed below are T cell receptor beta chains from one sample, sequenced in a study of cytomegalovirus exposure and HLA in healthy donors. Sequencing used immunoSEQ multiplex PCR; TCRdb keeps in-frame clones, though not all of them. The top ten clones hold 0.58% of a sample with 200,000 to 250,000 clones, 70% to 85% of them seen once. The source material was PBMCs. These receptor sequences come from a woman aged 40 to 50 in good health and CMV-seronegative. CDR3s include the opening cysteine and the closing phenylalanine or tryptophan. D genes are given only for firm matches. The size field is filled for only some rows; it gives once, few, many or a size class.

d_gene: TRBD1; j_gene: TRBJ1-4; abundance: NA; v_gene: TRBV19; CDR3aa: CASSALGTGSEKLFF; CDR3nt: TGTGCCAGTAGTGCTCTGGGGACAGGATCCGAAAAACTGTTTTTT
d_gene: TRBD1; j_gene: TRBJ2-2; abundance: NA; v_gene: TRBV5-6; CDR3aa: CASSEQGDPGELFF; CDR3nt: TGTGCCAGCAGCGAACAGGGGGATCCCGGGGAGCTGTTTTTT
d_gene: TRBD1; j_gene: TRBJ2-7; abundance: NA; v_gene: TRBV5-6; CDR3aa: CASSSPTGGDEQYF; CDR3nt: TGTGCCAGCAGCTCACCGACAGGGGGCGACGAGCAGTACTTC
d_gene: NA; j_gene: TRBJ1-3; abundance: NA; v_gene: TRBV18; CDR3aa: CASSPDTGSPSGNTIYF; CDR3nt: TGTGCCAGCTCACCGGACACAGGCTCTCCCTCTGGAAACACCATATATTTT
d_gene: NA; j_gene: TRBJ1-5; abundance: NA; v_gene: TRBV15; CDR3aa: CATSRVRVRANQPQHF; CDR3nt: TGTGCCACCAGCAGGGTAAGGGTGAGGGCCAATCAGCCCCAGCATTTT
d_gene: NA; j_gene: TRBJ2-2; abundance: NA; v_gene: TRBV7-8; CDR3aa: CASSFHHGLGELFF; CDR3nt: TGTGCCAGCAGCTTCCATCATGGGCTCGGGGAGCTGTTTTTT
d_gene: NA; j_gene: TRBJ1-1; abundance: NA; v_gene: TRBV18; CDR3aa: CASSPTGTAEAFF; CDR3nt: TGTGCCAGCTCACCAACAGGGACCGCTGAAGCTTTCTTT
d_gene: TRBD2; j_gene: TRBJ2-5; abundance: NA; v_gene: TRBV6-5; CDR3aa: CASSPRTSAETQYF; CDR3nt: TGTGCCAGCAGCCCAAGGACTAGCGCAGAGACCCAGTACTTC
d_gene: NA; j_gene: TRBJ1-5; abundance: NA; v_gene: TRBV5-4; CDR3aa: CASSLGGRGGSQPQHF; CDR3nt: TGTGCCAGCAGCTTGGGGGGCAGGGGTGGGAGTCAGCCCCAGCATTTT
d_gene: TRBD1; j_gene: TRBJ1-1; abundance: NA; v_gene: TRBV10-3; CDR3aa: CAISMYPGQKTNTEAFF; CDR3nt: TGTGCCATCAGTATGTATCCGGGACAGAAGACCAACACTGAAGCTTTCTTT
d_gene: NA; j_gene: TRBJ2-2; abundance: NA; v_gene: TRBV6-5; CDR3aa: CASSQGLNTGELFF; CDR3nt: TGTGCCAGCAGTCAGGGTTTGAACACCGGGGAGCTGTTTTTT
d_gene: TRBD2; j_gene: TRBJ2-4; abundance: NA; v_gene: TRBV7-9; CDR3aa: CASSLELAGGLAKNIQYF; CDR3nt: TGTGCCAGCAGCTTAGAACTAGCGGGGGGACTAGCCAAAAACATTCAGTACTTC
d_gene: TRBD1; j_gene: TRBJ1-4; abundance: NA; v_gene: TRBV2; CDR3aa: CASRDRLTNEKLFF; CDR3nt: TGTGCCAGCAGGGACAGGCTAACTAATGAAAAACTGTTTTTT
d_gene: TRBD1; j_gene: TRBJ2-1; abundance: once; v_gene: TRBV12-5; CDR3aa: CASGLAPSRGLNYNEQFF; CDR3nt: TGTGCTAGTGGTTTGGCCCCGTCCAGGGGGCTTAACTACAATGAGCAGTTCTTC
d_gene: NA; j_gene: TRBJ1-1; abundance: NA; v_gene: TRBV2; CDR3aa: CASSVLRGAPDEAFF; CDR3nt: TGTGCCAGCTCAGTCCTCAGGGGAGCCCCGGATGAAGCTTTCTTT
d_gene: NA; j_gene: TRBJ2-1; abundance: few; v_gene: TRBV4-2; CDR3aa: CASSQDLRSSYNEQFF; CDR3nt: TGTGCCAGCAGCCAAGACCTGCGGAGCTCCTACAATGAGCAGTTCTTC
d_gene: NA; j_gene: TRBJ1-1; abundance: NA; v_gene: TRBV11-3; CDR3aa: CASSLRGPEAFF; CDR3nt: TGTGCCAGCAGCTTAAGGGGCCCTGAAGCTTTCTTT
d_gene: TRBD1; j_gene: TRBJ1-1; abundance: few; v_gene: TRBV10-3; CDR3aa: CAISDRRGRTEAFF; CDR3nt: TGTGCCATCAGTGACCGCAGGGGGCGGACTGAAGCTTTCTTT
d_gene: TRBD1; j_gene: TRBJ1-6; abundance: NA; v_gene: TRBV18; CDR3aa: CASSPPLGQGTSPLHF; CDR3nt: TGTGCCAGCTCACCACCGTTGGGACAGGGAACATCACCCCTCCACTTT
d_gene: TRBD1; j_gene: TRBJ2-7; abundance: NA; v_gene: TRBV4-2; CDR3aa: CASSQDRTGGNEQYF; CDR3nt: TGTGCCAGCAGCCAAGATCGGACAGGGGGCAACGAGCAGTACTTC
d_gene: TRBD1; j_gene: TRBJ1-4; abundance: once; v_gene: TRBV11-2; CDR3aa: CASSEGQGVEKLFF; CDR3nt: TGTGCCAGCAGCGAAGGACAGGGGGTTGAAAAACTGTTTTTT
d_gene: TRBD1; j_gene: TRBJ1-5; abundance: NA; v_gene: TRBV19; CDR3aa: CASSPRGVNQPQHF; CDR3nt: TGTGCCAGTAGTCCCAGGGGGGTCAATCAGCCCCAGCATTTT
d_gene: NA; j_gene: TRBJ1-1; abundance: NA; v_gene: TRBV21-1; CDR3aa: CASPRDTEAFF; CDR3nt: TGTGCCAGCCCCCGGGACACTGAAGCTTTCTTT
d_gene: TRBD1; j_gene: TRBJ1-6; abundance: NA; v_gene: TRBV5-1; CDR3aa: CASSPRTGDSPLHF; CDR3nt: TGCGCCAGCAGCCCCCGGACAGGGGATTCACCCCTCCACTTT